A selection of T cell receptor beta chains follows, all from one sample in a study of blood T cell repertoires in COVID-19. TCRdb keeps only in-frame clones here, not all; method: immunoSEQ multiplex PCR. The repertoire includes some 40,000 clones, around 82% of them detected once, and 31% sits in the top ten. What was sequenced was peripheral blood. These receptors were collected from a woman of 80 years or more with acute or convalescent COVID-19. Each CDR3 is given with its conserved first and last residue. D genes are given only for firm matches. For some rows the clone size is stated as once, few or many, or as a class when expanded; others skip it.

>-|TRBJ1-5|-|TRBV5-5
CASRFTGAAGQPQHF
TGTGCCAGCAGGTTTACGGGCGCCGCGGGTCAGCCCCAGCATTTT
>-|TRBJ2-7|TRBD1|TRBV4-1
CASSQGTASSYEQYF
TGCGCCAGCAGCCAGGGGACAGCTAGCTCCTACGAGCAGTACTTC
>-|TRBJ2-1|-|TRBV24-1
CATSESQGGVDNEQFF
TGTGCCACCAGTGAGTCACAGGGTGGAGTGGATAATGAGCAGTTCTTC
>once|TRBJ2-2|-|TRBV27
CASSSGANTGELFF
TGTGCCAGCAGTTCAGGGGCGAACACCGGGGAGCTGTTTTTT
>few|TRBJ2-4|TRBD1|TRBV6-6
CASSPAGTGGLAKNIQYF
TGTGCCAGCAGTCCCGCCGGGACAGGGGGCTTAGCCAAAAACATTCAGTACTTC
>-|TRBJ2-3|TRBD2|TRBV10-2
CASSESSLAGDTDTQYF
TGCGCCAGCAGTGAGTCGAGCCTAGCGGGAGACACAGATACGCAGTATTTT
>-|TRBJ2-5|TRBD2|TRBV28
CASSSLAGGGETQYF
TGTGCCAGCAGTTCCCTAGCGGGGGGGGGAGAGACCCAGTACTTC
>few|TRBJ1-1|TRBD1|TRBV18
CASSPGTDTEAFF
TGTGCCAGCTCCCCCGGGACAGACACTGAAGCTTTCTTT
>-|TRBJ1-1|TRBD1|TRBV15
CATSSRTGNTEAFF
TGTGCCACCAGCTCTAGGACAGGAAACACTGAAGCTTTCTTT
>-|TRBJ2-2|-|TRBV5-6
CASSLKRTSNTGELFF
TGTGCCAGCAGCTTAAAGCGGACGTCGAACACCGGGGAGCTGTTTTTT
>-|TRBJ1-1|-|TRBV28
CASSFERWGQGGTEAFF
TGTGCCAGCAGTTTTGAACGATGGGGCCAGGGAGGGACTGAAGCTTTCTTT
>-|TRBJ2-2|-|TRBV10-3
CAIRTVNTGELFF
TGTGCCATCAGGACAGTGAACACCGGGGAGCTGTTTTTT
>-|TRBJ2-1|TRBD2|TRBV5-1
CASSPWMGLASYNEQFF
TGCGCCAGCAGCCCATGGATGGGACTAGCGTCATACAATGAGCAGTTCTTC
>-|TRBJ1-2|-|TRBV11-2
CASSPSVGVQYGYTF
TGTGCCAGCAGCCCCTCAGTCGGGGTTCAATATGGCTACACCTTC
>-|TRBJ1-5|-|TRBV28
CASVGQYSNQPQHF
TGTGCCAGCGTGGGGCAGTATAGCAATCAGCCCCAGCATTTT